Presented here are 14 T cell receptor beta chains from one specimen sequenced in a study of tissue T cells after allogeneic stem cell transplantation. Only in-frame clones appear in the TCRdb table, and some are missing; sequencing was by immunoSEQ multiplex PCR. Here the sample spans tens of thousands of clones, over 55% being singletons. The sample consisted of spleen. Every receptor here comes from a female BALB/c mouse in good health. These mice share the MHC haplotype H2-d.

Only a few counts were recorded for this clone. Gene names follow the mouse nomenclature. Coverage ceases 1 residue before the CDR3 finishes, and the germline J gene fills in the end. The chain couples TRBV1 to TRBJ2-7, with 7 bases that match TRBD1. V dropped 4 bases and J dropped 3; count of bases not matched to a gene: 3. There are 13 residues in the CDR3. CDR1 NSQYPW and CDR2 LRSPGD come from the germline V gene (reference sequence). The CDR3: CTCSVQGNYEQYF. The sequenced CDR3 bases are TGCACCTGCAGTGTACAGGGGAACTATGAACAGTAC.

Comment on this clone: Genes here carry mouse names. CDR3 DNA (partial): TGTGCCAGCAGGAAGGGAGGGAGCAAGGCAAACACAGAAGTCTTC. It encodes CASRKGGSKANTEVF. The full CDR3 protein reads CASRKGGSKANTEVFF. The chain employs TRBV13-3 and TRBJ1-1; no clear D gene. From the germline J gene comes the end of the CDR3, since the read stops 1 residue before it. The ends were cut back, 5 bases at V and 0 bases at J, with 17 bases in the middle. From germline, CDR1 is NNHDY and CDR2 SYVADS. The CDR3 consists of 16 residues.

This clone was picked up one time. These gene names are mouse names. The read ends 1 residue early relative to the CDR3; the germline J gene fills the gap. The chain combines TRBV1 with TRBJ2-2; D tentatively reads TRBD1 or TRBD2 (5 bases each). The CDR3 has 14 amino acids. The V gene's germline CDR1 is NSQYPW and CDR2 LRSPGD (reference sequence). V lost 3 bases, J lost 4 bases, and 9 bases lay in between. The CDR3 spells CTCSARGSTGQLYF. The covered CDR3 bases are TGCACCTGCAGTGCCCGGGGGAGCACCGGGCAGCTCTAC. Drawing the rest from reference TRBV1 and TRBJ2-2, the complete variable domain is VTLLEQNPRWRLVPRGQAVNLRCILKNSQYPWMSWYQQDLQKQLQWLFTLRSPGDKEVKSLPGADYLATRVTDTELRLQVANMSQGRTLYCTCSARGSTGQLYFGEGSKLTVL.

Turning to this clone: Gene names follow the mouse nomenclature. With the read ending 1 residue before the CDR3 end, the germline J gene is used to fill in that end. This chain uses TRBV1 with TRBJ2-5; TRBD1 or TRBD2 may be the D gene (5 bases each). Germline lookup yields CDR1 NSQYPW and CDR2 LRSPGD (reference sequence). This CDR3 is built from 14 residues. Trimming removed 3 bases from V and 2 bases from J, with 9 bases in between. The CDR3 bases that were read are TGCACCTGCAGTGCTATGGGGACCCAAGACACCCAGTAC. Its protein is CTCSAMGTQDTQY. The full CDR3 sequence reads CTCSAMGTQDTQYF.

A word on this clone: The gene names here belong to mouse. Coverage ceases 1 residue before the CDR3 finishes, and the germline J gene fills in the end. The rearrangement links TRBV31 to TRBJ1-5, with 8 bases matching TRBD1. The CDR3 extends over 15 amino acids. V trimming: 2 bases; J trimming: 3 bases; junction bases outside the gene matches: 6. Germline CDR1 reads GKSSPN; CDR2 reads SITVG. The part of the CDR3 DNA that was read is TGTGCCTGGAGTACCCAGGGGGCCAGCAACCAGGCTCCGCTT. It specifies CAWSTQGASNQAPL. The full-length CDR3 reads as CAWSTQGASNQAPLF.

This clone showed up just once. Mouse gene names and germline throughout. The observed sequence ends 1 residue before the CDR3 terminus, with the missing tail filled in from the germline J gene. V and J are TRBV13-2 and TRBJ2-4; 13 bases align to TRBD2. CDR1 is NNHNN, CDR2 SYGAGS, per germline (reference sequence). The V and J ends lost 5 bases and 0 bases, in that order; junction bases with no gene match: 6. The CDR3 consists of 17 residues. The covered CDR3 bases are TGTGCCAGCGGAGGGACTGGGGGGGACCGGAGTCAAAACACCTTGTAC. Translation gives CASGGTGGDRSQNTLY. Given in full, the CDR3 is CASGGTGGDRSQNTLYF.

As regards this clone: Mouse gene names apply. Read coverage stops 1 residue before the CDR3 terminus; the germline J gene supplies the remainder. Additional DNA sequences in this sample encode the identical CDR3. The V call is TRBV29, the J call TRBJ1-6, with D hard to call. TRBJ1-6 is given ORF status, its function remaining uncertain. The CDR3 extends over 12 amino acids. Trimming took 2 bases from V and 7 from J, leaving 3 bases between them. Germline CDR1 and CDR2: MSHET and SYDVDS. The CDR3 sequence is CASSLRNSPLYF. The sequenced part of the CDR3 DNA is TGTGCTAGCAGTTTACGAAATTCGCCCCTCTAC.

Remarks on this clone: Genes and germline are mouse. With the read ending 1 residue before the CDR3 end, the germline J gene is used to fill in that end. This rearrangement joins TRBV31 to TRBJ2-3; D is unresolved. The CDR3 loop spans 11 amino acids. Trimming cost V 1 base and J 5 bases, with 4 bases left between them. Germline values: CDR1 GKSSPN, CDR2 SITVG. Here the CDR3 reads CAWSQQETLYF. The sequenced part of the CDR3 DNA is TGTGCCTGGAGTCAACAAGAAACGCTGTAT.

In regard to this clone: Mouse germline and gene names are used. The read comes to an end 1 residue before the CDR3 does, leaving the germline J gene to fill in the end. The chain combines TRBV2 with TRBJ1-5; a weak D match, TRBD1 (6 bases). Per germline, CDR1 LGHNA and CDR2 YSYQKL. Deletions cut 0 bases from V and 1 base from J, with 10 bases between. This CDR3 has 16 residues. The CDR3 is CASSQDPGQNNQAPLF. The CDR3 bases that were read are TGTGCCAGCAGCCAAGATCCGGGACAAAACAACCAGGCTCCGCTT.

With regard to this clone: Gene names are mouse gene names. The read comes to an end 1 residue before the CDR3 does, leaving the germline J gene to fill in the end. The rearrangement links TRBV5 to TRBJ1-1; D gene uncertain. Germline V lookup: CDR1 LGHNA, CDR2 YNLKQL (reference sequence). Trimming stripped 0 bases from V and 0 bases from J, with 5 bases between. The CDR3 is 14 residues long. The CDR3 protein is CASSQDRSNTEVFF. The covered CDR3 bases are TGTGCCAGCAGCCAAGACAGATCAAACACAGAAGTCTTC.

On this clone: Gene names follow the mouse nomenclature. The DNA ends 1 residue before the CDR3 does, and the rest of the CDR3 is filled in from the germline J gene. The chain carries TRBV13-3 and TRBJ1-3; D not resolved. There are 14 residues in the CDR3. The germline gives CDR1 NNHDY, CDR2 SYVADS. Trimming removed 2 bases at V and 0 bases at J, with 6 bases between. The CDR3 DNA, read in part, is TGTGCCAGCAGTGACACCCCTTCTGGAAATACGCTCTAT. The encoded protein is CASSDTPSGNTLY. The CDR3 reads in full as CASSDTPSGNTLYF.

Turning to this clone: Any gene name here is a mouse gene name. The observed sequence ends 1 residue before the CDR3 terminus, with the missing tail filled in from the germline J gene. This rearrangement joins TRBV13-2 to TRBJ2-5; perhaps TRBD1 as D (5 bases). Trimming took 5 bases from V and 0 from J, leaving 10 bases between them. Per the germline V gene, CDR1 is NNHNN and CDR2 is SYGAGS (reference sequence). This CDR3 spans 14 amino acids. The CDR3: CASGQGSNQDTQYF. CDR3 DNA, as far as it was read: TGTGCCAGCGGGCAGGGATCTAACCAAGACACCCAGTAC.

This clone occurred a few times. Gene names and germline match the mouse. The read finishes 1 residue shy of the CDR3 end, and the germline J gene is used to complete it. The chain couples TRBV14 to TRBJ1-3; possible D gene TRBD1, 6 bases. V was trimmed by 3 bases and J by 3 bases, leaving 7 bases between them. The CDR3 spans 13 residues. CDR1 is SGHDT and CDR2 is FRDEAV in the germline V gene. CDR3: CASSWDNGNTLYF. CDR3 bases read: TGTGCCAGCAGTTGGGACAATGGAAATACGCTCTAT. Combining the CDR3 with reference TRBV14 and TRBJ1-3 gives the whole variable domain EAGVTQSPRYAVLQEGQAVSFWCDPISGHDTLYWYQQPRDQGPQLLVYFRDEAVIDNSQLPSDRFSAVRPKGTNSTLKIQSAKQGDTATYLCASSWDNGNTLYFGEGSRLIVV.

Concerning this clone: Mouse gene names and germline throughout. Read data end 1 residue before the CDR3 end; the end is taken from the germline J gene. The chain carries TRBV13-2 and TRBJ2-5; D might be TRBD1 or TRBD2, each matching 6 bases. Germline lookup yields CDR1 NNHNN and CDR2 SYGAGS (reference sequence). Trimming left V 1 base short and J 6 bases short, with 12 bases between. The CDR3 runs 14 residues. The CDR3: CASGDRGRRDTQYF. CDR3 DNA, as far as it was read: TGTGCCAGCGGTGATCGGGGGCGCAGGGACACCCAGTAC.